Below, one T cell receptor (beta chain) is given with its context. Cohort placement rested on clinical history that participants reported themselves. Original processing methods: By means of reference gene primer amplification, nucleated cell counts were estimated. Using immunoSEQ multiplex PCR, the repertoire was profiled, and TCRdb retains in-frame clones only, with some absent. D and trimming come from the DNA, and the V and J calls and clone size come from that table. Of a few hundred thousand clones listed, more than 85% are singletons. The source of the sample is a study of blood T cell repertoires in COVID-19. Study background: Both acute and convalescent COVID-19 samples were obtained from the United States, Italy and Spain. The analysed material was cDNA or gDNA that came from T cells, B-cell-depleted T cells, or PBMCs.

This CDR3 is built from 12 residues. CDR1 is KGHSH, CDR2 LQKENI, per germline. Trimming took 4 bases from V and 5 from J, leaving 8 bases between them. The receptor was derived from a woman aged 40 to 55 who had been exposed to COVID-19. Sequences were obtained from PBMCs or T cells enriched from blood (not recorded which). The V gene is TRBV18, the J gene TRBJ2-5; no clear D gene. The CDR3 here is CASSLSKETQYF. DNA for the CDR3: TGTGCCAGCTCACTCAGTAAGGAGACCCAGTACTTC.